This T cell receptor beta chain was identified during a study of cytomegalovirus exposure and HLA in healthy donors. Researchers ran the PCR with 60 Vbeta and 13 Jbeta primers. Method: immunoSEQ multiplex PCR; TCRdb's copy keeps in-frame clones and lacks some. The profile shows some 190,000 clones, about 82% of them singletons. This clone is a singleton in its sample. The antigen is unknown. The CDR3 has 15 amino acids. Looked up from germline, CDR1 is MGHRA and CDR2 is YSYEKL. After removal of 4 bases from V and 3 bases from J, the junction contained 6 bases not matched to a gene. Whole-study results and caveats: Earlier analysis yielded a pattern in which most TCR beta V segments were productive about 90% or about 30% of the time. As was reported, the HLA-A and HLA-B alleles of most subjects were accurately predicted from TCR beta sequences. Of the V segments, some could not be distinguished, including TRBV6-2 and TRBV6-3, and were excluded.

The genes are TRBV4-1 and TRBJ2-1, with 7 bases that match TRBD2. The material sequenced was PBMCs. The clonotype originates from a man in his late teens or twenties in good health and CMV-seronegative. The CDR3: CASSPHRDYYNEQFF. In DNA, the CDR3 is TGCGCCAGCAGCCCCCACCGGGACTACTACAATGAGCAGTTCTTC.